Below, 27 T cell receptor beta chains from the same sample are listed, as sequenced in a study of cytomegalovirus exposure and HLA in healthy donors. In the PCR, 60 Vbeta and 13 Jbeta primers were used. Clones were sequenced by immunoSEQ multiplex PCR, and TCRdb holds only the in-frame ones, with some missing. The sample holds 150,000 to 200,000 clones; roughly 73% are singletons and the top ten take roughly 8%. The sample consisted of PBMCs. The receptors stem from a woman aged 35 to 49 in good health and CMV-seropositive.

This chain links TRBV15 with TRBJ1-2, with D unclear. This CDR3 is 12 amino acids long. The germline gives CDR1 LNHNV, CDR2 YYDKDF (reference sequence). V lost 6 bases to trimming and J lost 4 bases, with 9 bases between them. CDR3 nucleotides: TGTGCCACCAGAGAGTCTGGCTATGGCTACACCTTC. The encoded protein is CATRESGYGYTF.

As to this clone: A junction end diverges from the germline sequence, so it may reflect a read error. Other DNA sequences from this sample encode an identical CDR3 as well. The CDR3 reads CASSLLAGALETQYF. The CDR3 DNA is TGTGCTAGCAGCTTGTTAGCGGGAGCGCTCGAGACTCAGTACTTC. J is TRBJ2-5 and V is TRBV7-7, with 9 bases fitting TRBD2. The CDR3 runs 15 residues. Germline V gives CDR1 SSHAT, CDR2 FNYEAQ (reference sequence).

The CDR3 loop reads CASLAGQGRRYTEAFF. CDR3 in DNA: TGTGCCAGCCTAGCCGGACAGGGGAGAAGGTACACTGAAGCTTTCTTT. The rearrangement joins TRBV7-2 to TRBJ1-1, with TRBD1 identical over 9 bases. The CDR3 is 16 amino acids. The trim removed 8 bases at V and 3 bases at J, leaving 13 bases unmatched. Germline V gives CDR1 SGHTA, CDR2 FQGNSA.

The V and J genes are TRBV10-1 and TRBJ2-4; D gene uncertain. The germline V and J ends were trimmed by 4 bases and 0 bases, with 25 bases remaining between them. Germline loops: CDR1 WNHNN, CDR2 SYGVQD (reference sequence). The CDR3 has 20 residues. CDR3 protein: CASSGGEREATHLAKNIQYF. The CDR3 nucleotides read TGCGCCAGCAGTGGAGGTGAGCGAGAGGCGACTCATCTAGCCAAAAACATTCAGTACTTC.

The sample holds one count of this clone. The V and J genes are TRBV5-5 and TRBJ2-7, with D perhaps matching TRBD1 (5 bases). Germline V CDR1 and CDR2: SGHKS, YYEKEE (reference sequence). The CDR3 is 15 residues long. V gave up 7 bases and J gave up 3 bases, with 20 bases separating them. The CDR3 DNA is TGTGCCAGCGCCCCCGCGGCAGGGTCGTACTACGAGCAGTACTTC. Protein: CASAPAAGSYYEQYF.

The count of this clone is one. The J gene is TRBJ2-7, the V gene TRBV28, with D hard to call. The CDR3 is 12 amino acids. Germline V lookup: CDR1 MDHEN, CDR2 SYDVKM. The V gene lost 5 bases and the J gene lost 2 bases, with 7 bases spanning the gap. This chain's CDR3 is CASSPDTYEQYF. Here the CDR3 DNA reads TGTGCCAGCAGTCCTGACACCTACGAGCAGTACTTC.

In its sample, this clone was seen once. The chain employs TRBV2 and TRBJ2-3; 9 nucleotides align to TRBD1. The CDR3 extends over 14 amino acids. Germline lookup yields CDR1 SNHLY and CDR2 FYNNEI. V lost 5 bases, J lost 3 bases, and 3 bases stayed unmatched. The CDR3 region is CASSRTGVTDTQYF. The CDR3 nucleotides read TGTGCCAGCAGTCGGACAGGGGTTACAGATACGCAGTATTTT.

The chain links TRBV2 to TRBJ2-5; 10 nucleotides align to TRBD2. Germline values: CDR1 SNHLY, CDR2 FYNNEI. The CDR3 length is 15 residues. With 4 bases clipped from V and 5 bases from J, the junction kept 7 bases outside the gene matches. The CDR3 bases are TGTGCCAGCAGTGTGGGAGCGGGAGGGCGGGAGACCCAGTACTTC. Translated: CASSVGAGGRETQYF.

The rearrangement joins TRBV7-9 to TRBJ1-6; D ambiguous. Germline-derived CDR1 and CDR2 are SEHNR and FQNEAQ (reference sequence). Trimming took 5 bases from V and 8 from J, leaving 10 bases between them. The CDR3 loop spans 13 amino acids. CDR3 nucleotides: TGTGCCAGCAGCCTCCAGCGGGATTCACCCCTCCACTTT. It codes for CASSLQRDSPLHF.

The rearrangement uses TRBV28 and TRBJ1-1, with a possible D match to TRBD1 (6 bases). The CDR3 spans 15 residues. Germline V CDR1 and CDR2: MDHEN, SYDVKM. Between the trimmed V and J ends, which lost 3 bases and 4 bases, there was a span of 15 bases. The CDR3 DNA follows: TGTGCCAGCAGTTTGGGCAGAGGACAGATCACTGAAGCTTTCTTT. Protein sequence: CASSLGRGQITEAFF.

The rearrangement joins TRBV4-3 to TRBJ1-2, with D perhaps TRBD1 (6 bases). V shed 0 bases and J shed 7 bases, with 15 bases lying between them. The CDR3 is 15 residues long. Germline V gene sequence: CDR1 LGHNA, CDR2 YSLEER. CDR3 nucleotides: TGCGCCAGCAGCCAAGAGGTCACAGGGAGTCCTGGCTACACCTTC. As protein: CASSQEVTGSPGYTF.

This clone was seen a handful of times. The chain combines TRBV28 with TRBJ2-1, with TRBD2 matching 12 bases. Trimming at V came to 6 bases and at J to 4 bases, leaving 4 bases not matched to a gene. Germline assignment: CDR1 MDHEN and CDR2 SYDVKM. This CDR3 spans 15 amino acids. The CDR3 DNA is TGTGCCAGCAGCCGAACTAGCGGGGGGTACAATGAGCAGTTCTTC. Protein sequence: CASSRTSGGYNEQFF.

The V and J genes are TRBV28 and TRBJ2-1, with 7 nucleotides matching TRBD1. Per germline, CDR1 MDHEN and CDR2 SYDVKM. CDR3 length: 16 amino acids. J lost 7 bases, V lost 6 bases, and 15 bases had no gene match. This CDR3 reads CASRPARDRGRNEQFF. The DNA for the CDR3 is TGTGCCAGCAGACCCGCCAGGGACAGAGGTAGGAATGAGCAGTTCTTC.

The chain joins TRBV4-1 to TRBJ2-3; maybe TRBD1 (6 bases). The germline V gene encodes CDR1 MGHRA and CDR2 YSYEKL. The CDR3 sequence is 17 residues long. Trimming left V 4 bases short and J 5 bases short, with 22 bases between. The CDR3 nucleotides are TGCGCCAGCAGCCTTTTTCCCGGTACAGGGCTGGGAGATACGCAGTATTTT. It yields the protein CASSLFPGTGLGDTQYF.

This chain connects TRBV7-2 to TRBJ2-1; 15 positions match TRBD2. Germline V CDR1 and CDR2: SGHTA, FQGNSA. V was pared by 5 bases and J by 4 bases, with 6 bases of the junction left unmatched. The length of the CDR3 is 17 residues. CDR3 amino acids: CASSPGLAGGAYNEQFF. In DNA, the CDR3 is TGTGCCAGCAGCCCAGGACTAGCGGGAGGGGCTTACAATGAGCAGTTCTTC.

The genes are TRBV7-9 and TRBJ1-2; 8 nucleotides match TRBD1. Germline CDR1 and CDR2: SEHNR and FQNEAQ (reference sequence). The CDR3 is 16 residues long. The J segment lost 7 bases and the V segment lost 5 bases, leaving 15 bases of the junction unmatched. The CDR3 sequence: CASSPTLPTGDSGYTF. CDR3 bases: TGTGCCAGCAGCCCTACCCTGCCGACAGGGGACAGTGGCTACACCTTC.

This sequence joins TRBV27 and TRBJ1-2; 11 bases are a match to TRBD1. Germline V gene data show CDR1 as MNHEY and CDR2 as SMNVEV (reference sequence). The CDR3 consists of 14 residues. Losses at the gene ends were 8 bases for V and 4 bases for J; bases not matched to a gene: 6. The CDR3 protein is CASGQGAQSYGYTF. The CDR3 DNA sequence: TGTGCCAGCGGACAGGGGGCGCAGAGCTATGGCTACACCTTC.

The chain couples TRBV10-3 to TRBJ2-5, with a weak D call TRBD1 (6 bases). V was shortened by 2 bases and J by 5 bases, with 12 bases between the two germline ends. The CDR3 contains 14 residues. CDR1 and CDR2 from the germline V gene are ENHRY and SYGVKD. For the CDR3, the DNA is TGTGCCATCAGTGAGGGGACAAATGGGGAGACCCAGTACTTC. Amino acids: CAISEGTNGETQYF.

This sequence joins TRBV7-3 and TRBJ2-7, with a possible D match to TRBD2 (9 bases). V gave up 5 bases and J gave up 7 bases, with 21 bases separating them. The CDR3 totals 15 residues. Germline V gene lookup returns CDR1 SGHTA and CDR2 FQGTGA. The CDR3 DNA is TGTGCCAGCAGCCAGGGGGCGGGAGGGCCGTGGGAGCAGTACTTC. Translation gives CASSQGAGGPWEQYF.

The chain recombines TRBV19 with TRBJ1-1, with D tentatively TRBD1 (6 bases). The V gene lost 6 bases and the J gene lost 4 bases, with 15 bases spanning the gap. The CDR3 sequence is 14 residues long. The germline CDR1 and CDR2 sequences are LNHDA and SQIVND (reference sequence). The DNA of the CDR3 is TGTGCCAGTAGGATCAGGGGAGAGGTCACTGAAGCTTTCTTT. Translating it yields CASRIRGEVTEAFF.

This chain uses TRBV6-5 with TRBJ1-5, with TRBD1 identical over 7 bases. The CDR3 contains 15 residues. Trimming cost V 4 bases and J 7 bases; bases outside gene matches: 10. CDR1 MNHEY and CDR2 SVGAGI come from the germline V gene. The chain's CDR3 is CASSSDDREGQPQHF. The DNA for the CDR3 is TGTGCCAGCAGTTCCGATGACAGGGAAGGACAGCCCCAGCATTTT.

The CDR3 here is CASSPLSVSRGYEQYF. CDR3 DNA: TGTGCCAGCAGTCCCCTGTCGGTCAGCAGAGGCTACGAGCAGTACTTC. The V call is TRBV27, the J call TRBJ2-7; D is uncertain. Germline assignment: CDR1 MNHEY and CDR2 SMNVEV (reference sequence). V lost 5 bases and J 3 bases, leaving 20 bases between the germline ends. The CDR3 extends over 16 amino acids.

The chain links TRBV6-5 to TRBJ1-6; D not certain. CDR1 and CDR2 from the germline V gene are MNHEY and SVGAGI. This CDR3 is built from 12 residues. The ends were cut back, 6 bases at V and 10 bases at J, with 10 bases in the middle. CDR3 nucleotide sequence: TGTGCCAGCAGCTCGAGGGTCTCACCCCTCCACTTT. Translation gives CASSSRVSPLHF.

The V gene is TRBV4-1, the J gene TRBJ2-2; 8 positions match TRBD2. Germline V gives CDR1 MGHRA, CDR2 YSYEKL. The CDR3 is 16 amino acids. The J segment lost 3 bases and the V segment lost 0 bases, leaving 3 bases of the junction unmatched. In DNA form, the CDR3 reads TGCGCCAGCAGCCAAGACGGGCGGGAGGACACCGGGGAGCTGTTTTTT. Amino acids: CASSQDGREDTGELFF.

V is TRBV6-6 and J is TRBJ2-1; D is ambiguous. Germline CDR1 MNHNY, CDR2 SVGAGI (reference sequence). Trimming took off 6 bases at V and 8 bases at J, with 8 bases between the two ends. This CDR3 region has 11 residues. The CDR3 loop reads CASRSGHEQFF. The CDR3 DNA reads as TGTGCCAGCAGATCAGGCCATGAGCAGTTCTTC.

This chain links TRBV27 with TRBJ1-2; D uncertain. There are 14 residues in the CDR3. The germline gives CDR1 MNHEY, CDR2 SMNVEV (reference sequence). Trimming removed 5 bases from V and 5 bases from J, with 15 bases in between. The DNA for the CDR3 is TGTGCCAGCAGTCCTAGGCACACCGCTTATGGCTACACCTTC. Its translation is CASSPRHTAYGYTF.

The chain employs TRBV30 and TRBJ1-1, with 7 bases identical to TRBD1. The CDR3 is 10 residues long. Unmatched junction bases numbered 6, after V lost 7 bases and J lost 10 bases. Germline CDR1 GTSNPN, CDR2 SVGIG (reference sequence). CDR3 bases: TGTGCCTACCGGGACAGCGGAGCTTTCTTT. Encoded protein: CAYRDSGAFF.